The 23 T cell receptor beta chains below were found in one sample sequenced in a study of a mutant IDH1 vaccine in newly diagnosed glioma. The time point is: baseline, week 1 (first vaccination visit). Treatment here: pre-vaccination baseline after standard-of-care therapy. Clones were read by immunoSEQ multiplex PCR, and TCRdb kept only the in-frame ones, dropping some. The data show some 51,000 clones, 65% to 80% seen once. This specimen consisted of PBMCs, obtained from a glioma patient treated with radiotherapy, temozolomide or both. The receptors come from a woman between 35 and 50 years old with glioma.

The chain recombines TRBV19 with TRBJ2-3; D not resolved. V lost 5 bases, J lost 0 bases, and 6 bases lay in between. The CDR3 has 13 residues. In germline, CDR1 is LNHDA, CDR2 SQIVND (reference sequence). DNA of the CDR3: TGTGCCAGTAGTCCCATTAGCACAGATACGCAGTATTTT. Amino acid sequence: CASSPISTDTQYF.

This clone was counted between two and nine times. This chain joins TRBV2 and TRBJ1-1; D is undetermined. V lost 7 bases to trimming and J lost 2 bases, with 11 bases between them. Germline-derived CDR1 and CDR2 are SNHLY and FYNNEI. The CDR3 extends over 13 amino acids. The CDR3 protein is CASTPRPNTEAFF. In nucleotides, the CDR3 is TGTGCCAGCACCCCACGACCCAACACTGAAGCTTTCTTT.

The CDR3, as DNA: TGTGCCAGCAGCCCGCCGGACTCCCAACGATGGCAGTACTTC. Protein sequence: CASSPPDSQRWQYF. The V call is TRBV7-9, the J call TRBJ2-7, with a possible D match to TRBD2 (5 bases). CDR3 length: 14 residues. The ends were cut back, 5 bases at V and 9 bases at J, with 20 bases in the middle. The V gene's germline CDR1 is SEHNR and CDR2 FQNEAQ (reference sequence).

This clone was counted a few times. The V and J genes are TRBV18 and TRBJ1-6; D is perhaps TRBD1 (5 bases). CDR1 is KGHSH and CDR2 is LQKENI in the germline V gene. The CDR3 consists of 17 residues. The V gene lost 5 bases and the J gene lost 10 bases, with 24 bases spanning the gap. The CDR3 sequence: CASSLILRDGYGSPLHF. DNA for the CDR3: TGTGCCAGCTCATTGATCCTCAGGGACGGCTATGGATCACCCCTCCACTTT.

This chain connects TRBV9 to TRBJ2-1; possibly TRBD1 for D (6 bases). The ends were cut back, 0 bases at V and 7 bases at J, with 11 bases in the middle. The CDR3 is made up of 14 amino acids. Germline loops: CDR1 SGDLS, CDR2 YYNGEE. The CDR3 nucleotides read TGTGCCAGCAGCGTAGGTGGGGGCCGAAATGAGCAGTTCTTC. Its protein is CASSVGGGRNEQFF.

The chain recombines TRBV5-1 with TRBJ2-2; D is unresolved. The CDR3 consists of 16 residues. With 0 bases removed from V and 2 bases from J, the gap between germline ends came to 11 bases. The germline V gene encodes CDR1 SGHRS and CDR2 YFSETQ. The CDR3: CASSLVVGQNTGELFF. As DNA, the CDR3 is TGCGCCAGCAGCTTGGTTGTGGGTCAAAACACCGGGGAGCTGTTTTTT.

The chain links TRBV7-6 to TRBJ1-1, with D tentatively TRBD1 (6 bases). V shed 5 bases and J shed 0 bases, with 13 bases lying between them. CDR3 length: 15 residues. From germline, CDR1 is SGHVS and CDR2 FNYEAQ. DNA of the CDR3: TGTGCCAGCAGCCCCTCACAGGGATTGAACACTGAAGCTTTCTTT. Its translation: CASSPSQGLNTEAFF.

There are a few counts of this clone. This rearrangement joins TRBV2 to TRBJ1-4; the D is unclear. The V gene's germline CDR1 is SNHLY and CDR2 FYNNEI. V lost 5 bases and J 4 bases, leaving 11 bases between the germline ends. This CDR3 has 14 amino acids. CDR3 sequence reads: CASSQDGFNEKLFF. The CDR3 DNA follows: TGTGCCAGCAGTCAGGACGGGTTTAATGAAAAACTGTTTTTT.

This clone was seen a handful of times. The chain is built from TRBV6-5 and TRBJ1-1; no clear D. Looked up from germline, CDR1 is MNHEY and CDR2 is SVGAGI. CDR3 length: 14 residues. The ends were cut back, 5 bases at V and 3 bases at J, with 13 bases in the middle. The CDR3 DNA reads as TGTGCCAGCAGTCTCCGGACGTGGGACACTGAAGCTTTCTTT. Protein: CASSLRTWDTEAFF.

The V gene is TRBV7-9, the J gene TRBJ1-1, with TRBD1 as a possible D gene (5 bases). Germline V gives CDR1 SEHNR, CDR2 FQNEAQ (reference sequence). V was clipped by 2 bases and J by 7 bases, with 11 bases between them. The CDR3 covers 13 residues. The CDR3 loop is CASSLPGPFEAFF. As DNA, the CDR3 is TGTGCCAGCAGCTTACCAGGGCCCTTTGAAGCTTTCTTT.

The J gene is TRBJ2-2, the V gene TRBV29-1; 9 nucleotides align to TRBD1. V lost 2 bases, J lost 5 bases, and 6 bases stayed unmatched. Germline CDR1 reads SQVTM; CDR2 reads ANQGSEA. The CDR3 is made up of 15 amino acids. The CDR3 here is CSVEPTGTGTGELFF. The CDR3 DNA reads as TGCAGCGTTGAACCCACCGGGACAGGGACCGGGGAGCTGTTTTTT.

CDR3 DNA: TGTGCCAGCAGTATCCTCGCCCCCGGGGAGCTGTTTTTT. Protein: CASSILAPGELFF. The chain recombines TRBV27 with TRBJ2-2; no clear D. The germline V gene has CDR1 MNHEY and CDR2 SMNVEV (reference sequence). V lost 5 bases and J lost 6, with 10 bases in between. The CDR3 extends over 13 amino acids.

The gene calls are TRBV19 and TRBJ1-1; D gene uncertain. The CDR3 loop spans 13 amino acids. With 4 bases removed from V and 3 bases from J, the gap between germline ends came to 9 bases. Germline V CDR1 and CDR2: LNHDA, SQIVND (reference sequence). The CDR3 is CASSTDVDTEAFF. CDR3 sequence (DNA): TGTGCCAGTAGTACAGACGTAGACACTGAAGCTTTCTTT.

The chain joins TRBV15 to TRBJ1-3; TRBD1 might be the D (6 bases). CDR1 is LNHNV and CDR2 is YYDKDF in the germline V gene (reference sequence). Deletions cut 6 bases from V and 7 bases from J, with 28 bases between. The CDR3 runs 18 residues. The CDR3 DNA follows: TGTGCCACCAGTAGCGAGGGGGTGTTCGACGGTGGTAGGAACACCATATATTTT. It translates to CATSSEGVFDGGRNTIYF. Full variable domain (remainder filled in from reference TRBV15 and TRBJ1-3): DAMVIQNPRYQVTQFGKPVTLSCSQTLNHNVMYWYQQKSSQAPKLLFHYYDKDFNNEADTPDNFQSRRPNTSFCFLDIRSPGLGDTAMYLCATSSEGVFDGGRNTIYFGEGSWLTVV.

V is TRBV7-6 and J is TRBJ1-2; D is unclear. CDR3 length: 13 amino acids. V lost 1 base, J lost 7 bases, and 10 bases lay in between. Germline values: CDR1 SGHVS, CDR2 FNYEAQ. In DNA form, the CDR3 reads TGTGCCAGCAGCTTAGGCCGGGGTAGTGGCTACACCTTC. It is translated as CASSLGRGSGYTF.

The chain carries TRBV6-1 and TRBJ1-2, with D hard to call. Looked up from germline, CDR1 is MNHNS and CDR2 is SASEGT. With 0 bases removed from V and 4 bases from J, the gap between germline ends came to 12 bases. CDR3 length: 15 amino acids. Written as DNA, the CDR3 is TGTGCCAGCAGTGAAGCGCTTTCGACGTCCTATGGCTACACCTTC. Protein product: CASSEALSTSYGYTF.

This clone was observed once. The CDR3 sequence is CASSVGGLTDTQYF. The CDR3 DNA follows: TGTGCCAGCAGCGTAGGAGGCCTCACAGATACGCAGTATTTT. This chain joins TRBV9 and TRBJ2-3; D uncertain. V gave up 0 bases and J gave up 2 bases, with 7 bases separating them. This CDR3 comprises 14 residues. CDR1 and CDR2 (germline): SGDLS, YYNGEE.

This clone was picked up one time. This rearrangement joins TRBV19 to TRBJ1-5, with D possibly TRBD1 on 6 matching bases. This CDR3 is built from 13 residues. V lost 3 bases and J lost 8, with 11 bases in between. Germline CDR1 reads LNHDA; CDR2 reads SQIVND (reference sequence). The CDR3 nucleotides are TGTGCCAGTAGTATCCGACAGGCCGAGCCCCAGCATTTT. Translation: CASSIRQAEPQHF.

The chain combines TRBV5-6 with TRBJ1-2; 7 positions agree with TRBD1. Unmatched junction bases numbered 11, after V lost 1 base and J lost 5 bases. The germline V gene encodes CDR1 SGHDT and CDR2 YYEEEE. The CDR3 is made up of 16 amino acids. CDR3 sequence reads: CASSLTLGTVDYGYTF. The CDR3 DNA follows: TGTGCCAGCAGCTTGACACTTGGGACAGTGGATTATGGCTACACCTTC.

This chain uses TRBV6-1 with TRBJ2-2; 12 positions agree with TRBD2. There are 15 residues in the CDR3. In germline, CDR1 is MNHNS, CDR2 SASEGT. Germline trimming cut 6 bases from V and 1 base from J; bases unmatched to any gene: 0. This CDR3 reads CASRGLAGNTGELFF. The CDR3 DNA is TGTGCCAGCAGGGGACTAGCGGGGAACACCGGGGAGCTGTTTTTT.

The chain recombines TRBV2 with TRBJ2-3; a weak D match, TRBD2 (6 bases). V dropped 7 bases and J dropped 4 bases, with 15 bases sitting between them. Germline values: CDR1 SNHLY, CDR2 FYNNEI. This CDR3 contains 14 residues. For the CDR3, the DNA is TGTGCCAGCATTGCAGTCGGGGGAGCAGATACGCAGTATTTT. Its translation is CASIAVGGADTQYF.

The rearrangement links TRBV6-5 to TRBJ1-3; TRBD1 agrees at 7 bases. The trim removed 2 bases at V and 4 bases at J, leaving 5 bases unmatched. CDR1 is MNHEY, CDR2 SVGAGI, per germline. This CDR3 spans 15 amino acids. The CDR3 DNA sequence: TGTGCCAGCAGTTACGGAGGGGGCTCGGGAAACACCATATATTTT. It is translated as CASSYGGGSGNTIYF.

The V and J genes are TRBV18 and TRBJ1-1, with a weak D call TRBD1 (5 bases). V lost 4 bases, J lost 1 base, and 7 bases lay in between. Germline V CDR1 and CDR2: KGHSH, LQKENI. The CDR3 has 13 residues. CDR3 sequence reads: CASSQGANTEAFF. The DNA of the CDR3 is TGTGCCAGCTCACAAGGGGCGAACACTGAAGCTTTCTTT.